The entry that follows covers one TCR beta chain sequence. Its antigen remains unidentified. This entry belongs to a study of shared clonotypes between healthy human individuals. Per germline, CDR1 SGHRS and CDR2 YFSETQ. This CDR3 has 17 residues. The V and J ends lost 3 bases and 4 bases respectively, with 20 bases between them. TCRdb's table, derived via immunoSEQ multiplex PCR, lists solely in-frame clones and lacks some. Here the sample spans 2 million to 3 million clones, under 95% being singletons. Study-level results: Researchers sampled blood only, noting tissue repertoires likely differ.

The chain links TRBV5-1 to TRBJ2-1, with TRBD2 as a possible D gene (6 bases). Sequencing was performed on naive CD4+ T cells from PBMCs. As for subset: CD45RA+ positively selected. This receptor was taken from a man aged 18 to 35 in good health. Some clones in this sample may be carry-over from other donors' samples. The CDR3: CASSWRGLLGPYNEQFF. Here the CDR3 DNA reads TGCGCCAGCAGCTGGAGGGGACTGCTGGGTCCATACAATGAGCAGTTCTTC.